This T cell receptor beta chain was captured by sequencing in a study of blood T cell repertoires in COVID-19. Study-level background: Samples came from the United States, Italy and Spain, spanning acute and convalescent COVID-19.

As originally analysed: It was from reference gene primer amplification that nucleated cell counts were estimated. Method: immunoSEQ multiplex PCR; TCRdb's copy keeps in-frame clones and lacks some. V and J calls and clone size are given by that table; D and trimming were obtained from the DNA. The profile shows under 400,000 clones, 65% to 90% of them singletons. Cohort allocation depended upon clinical history that participants reported. V lost 4 bases, J lost 1 base, and 7 bases stayed unmatched. This CDR3 region has 16 residues. CDR1 LGHNA and CDR2 YNFKEQ come from the germline V gene. The receptor's source is a woman in her 40s with acute COVID-19. The rearrangement uses TRBV4-2 and TRBJ2-5, with 9 nucleotides matching TRBD2. What was sequenced was PBMCs or T cells enriched from blood (not recorded which). CDR3 region: CASSRSGGRTQETQYF. The CDR3 coding sequence is TGTGCCAGCAGCCGGAGCGGGGGGAGAACCCAAGAGACCCAGTACTTC.